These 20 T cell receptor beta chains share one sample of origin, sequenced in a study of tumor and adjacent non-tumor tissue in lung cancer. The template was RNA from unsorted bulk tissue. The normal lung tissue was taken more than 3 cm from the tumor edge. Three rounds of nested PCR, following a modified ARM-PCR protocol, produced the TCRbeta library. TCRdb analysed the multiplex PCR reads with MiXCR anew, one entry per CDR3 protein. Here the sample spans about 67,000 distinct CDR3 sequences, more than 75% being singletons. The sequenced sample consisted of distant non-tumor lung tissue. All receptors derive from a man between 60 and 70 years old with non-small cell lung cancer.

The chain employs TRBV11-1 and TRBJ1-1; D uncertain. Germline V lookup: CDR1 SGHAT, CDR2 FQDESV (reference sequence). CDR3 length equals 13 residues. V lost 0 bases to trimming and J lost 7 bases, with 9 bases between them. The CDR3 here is CASSLAPGLEAFF. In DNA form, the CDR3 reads TGTGCCAGCAGCTTAGCGCCTGGGCTTGAAGCTTTCTTT.

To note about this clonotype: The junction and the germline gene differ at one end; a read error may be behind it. The chain's CDR3 is CACSSELADSTDTQYF. The CDR3 DNA is TGTGCCTGCAGCTCAGAGCTAGCCGATAGCACAGATACGCAGTATTTT. This chain uses TRBV11-3 with TRBJ2-3; D is possibly TRBD2 (5 bases). This CDR3 is 16 amino acids long. Germline loops: CDR1 SGHNT, CDR2 YENEEA.

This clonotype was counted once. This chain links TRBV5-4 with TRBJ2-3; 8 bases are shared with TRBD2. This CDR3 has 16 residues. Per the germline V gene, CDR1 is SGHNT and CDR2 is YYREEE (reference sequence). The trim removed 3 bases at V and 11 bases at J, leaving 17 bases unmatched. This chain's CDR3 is CASSSIEREPGGRQYF. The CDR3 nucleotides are TGTGCCAGCAGCTCTATCGAGCGGGAGCCGGGAGGTAGGCAGTATTTT.

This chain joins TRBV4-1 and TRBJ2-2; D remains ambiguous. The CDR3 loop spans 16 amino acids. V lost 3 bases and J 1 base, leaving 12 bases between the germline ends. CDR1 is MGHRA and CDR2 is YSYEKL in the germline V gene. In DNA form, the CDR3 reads TGCGCCAGCAGCCAGGGCCCGTCTATGAACACCGGGGAGCTGTTTTTT. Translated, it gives CASSQGPSMNTGELFF.

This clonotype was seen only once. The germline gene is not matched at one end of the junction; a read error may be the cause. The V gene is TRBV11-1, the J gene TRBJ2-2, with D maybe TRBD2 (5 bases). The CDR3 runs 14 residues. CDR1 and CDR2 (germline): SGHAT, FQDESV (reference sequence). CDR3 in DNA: TGTGCCGGCAGCTATACTAGTGGCACCGGCGAGCTGCTTTTC. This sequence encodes CAGSYTSGTGELLF.

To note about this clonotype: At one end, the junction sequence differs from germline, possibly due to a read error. CDR3 nucleotides: TGTAGCGTTATCGACCGGGACAGGGGCAACGAGCAGTGCTTC. Translated: CSVIDRDRGNEQCF. The chain combines TRBV29-1 with TRBJ2-7; TRBD1 matches 10 bases. The CDR3 has 14 residues. CDR1 SQVTM and CDR2 ANQGSEA come from the germline V gene.

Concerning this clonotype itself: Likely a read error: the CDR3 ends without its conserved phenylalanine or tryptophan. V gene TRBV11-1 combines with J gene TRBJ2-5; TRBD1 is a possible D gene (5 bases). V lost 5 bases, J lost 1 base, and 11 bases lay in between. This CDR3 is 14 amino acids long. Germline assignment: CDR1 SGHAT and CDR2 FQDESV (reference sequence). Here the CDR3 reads CASSKDTCQETQYL. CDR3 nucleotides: TGTGCCAGCAGCAAGGACACGTGCCAAGAGACCCAGTACTTA.

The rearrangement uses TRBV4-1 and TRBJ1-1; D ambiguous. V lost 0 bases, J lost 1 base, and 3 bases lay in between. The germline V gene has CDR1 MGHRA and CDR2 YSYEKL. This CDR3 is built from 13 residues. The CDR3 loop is CASSQDGNTEAFF. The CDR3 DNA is TGCGCCAGCAGCCAAGATGGGAACACTGAAGCTTTCTTT.

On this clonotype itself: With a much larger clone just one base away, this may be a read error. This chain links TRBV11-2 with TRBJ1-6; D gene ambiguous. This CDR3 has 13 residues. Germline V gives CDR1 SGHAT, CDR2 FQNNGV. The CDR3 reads CASSLGIDSPLRF. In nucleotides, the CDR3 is TGTGCCAGCAGCTTAGGCATAGATTCACCCCTCCGCTTT.

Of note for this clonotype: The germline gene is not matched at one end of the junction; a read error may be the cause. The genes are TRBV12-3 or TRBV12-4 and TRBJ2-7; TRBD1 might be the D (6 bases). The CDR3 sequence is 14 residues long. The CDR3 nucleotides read TGTGCCAGCAGTCCCGCGAGAGGGGGTCTCGAGCAGTATTTC. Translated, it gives CASSPARGGLEQYF.

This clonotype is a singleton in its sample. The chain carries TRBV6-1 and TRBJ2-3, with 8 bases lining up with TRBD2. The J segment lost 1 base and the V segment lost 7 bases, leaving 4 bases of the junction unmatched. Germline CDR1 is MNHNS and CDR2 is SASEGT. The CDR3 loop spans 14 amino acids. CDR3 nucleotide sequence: TGTGCCAGCAAGCGGGAGCAGGGCACAGATACGCAGTATTTT. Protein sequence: CASKREQGTDTQYF.

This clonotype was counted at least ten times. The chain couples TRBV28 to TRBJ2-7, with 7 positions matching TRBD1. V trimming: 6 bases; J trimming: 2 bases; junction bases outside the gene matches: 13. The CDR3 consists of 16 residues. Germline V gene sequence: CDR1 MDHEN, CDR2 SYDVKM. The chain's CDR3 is CASRPSRDSFTYEQYF. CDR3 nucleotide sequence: TGTGCCAGCAGACCCTCGAGGGACAGCTTCACCTACGAGCAGTACTTC.

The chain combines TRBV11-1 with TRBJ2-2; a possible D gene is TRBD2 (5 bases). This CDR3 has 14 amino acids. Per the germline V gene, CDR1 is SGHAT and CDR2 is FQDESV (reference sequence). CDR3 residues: CVRSYTSGTGELFF. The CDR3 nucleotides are TGTGTGAGAAGCTATACTAGTGGCACGGGGGAGCTGTTTTTT.

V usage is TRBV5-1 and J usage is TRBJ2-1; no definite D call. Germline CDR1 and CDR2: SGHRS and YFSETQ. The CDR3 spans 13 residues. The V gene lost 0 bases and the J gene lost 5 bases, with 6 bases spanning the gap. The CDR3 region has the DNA TGCGCCAGCAGCTTGGATCAGAACAATGAGCAGTTCTTC. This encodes CASSLDQNNEQFF. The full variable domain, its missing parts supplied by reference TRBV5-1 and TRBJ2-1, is KAGVTQTPRYLIKTRGQQVTLSCSPISGHRSVSWYQQTPGQGLQFLFEYFSETQRNKGNFPGRFSGRQFSNSRSEMNVSTLELGDSALYLCASSLDQNNEQFFGPGTRLTVL.

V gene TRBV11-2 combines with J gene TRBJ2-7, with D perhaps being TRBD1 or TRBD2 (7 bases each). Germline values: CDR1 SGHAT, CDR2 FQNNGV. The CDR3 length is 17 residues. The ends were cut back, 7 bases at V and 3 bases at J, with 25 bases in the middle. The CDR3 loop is CASTGGKGGNRIYEQYF. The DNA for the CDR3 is TGTGCCAGCACGGGGGGAAAAGGGGGCAATAGGATCTACGAGCAGTACTTC.

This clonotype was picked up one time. The CDR3 DNA reads TGTGCCAGCAGTATCGGCACCGCCTACGAGCAGTACTTC. It yields the protein CASSIGTAYEQYF. This chain uses TRBV12-3 or TRBV12-4 with TRBJ2-7; D is unresolved. Deletions cut 5 bases from V and 2 bases from J, with 10 bases between. This CDR3 region has 13 residues.

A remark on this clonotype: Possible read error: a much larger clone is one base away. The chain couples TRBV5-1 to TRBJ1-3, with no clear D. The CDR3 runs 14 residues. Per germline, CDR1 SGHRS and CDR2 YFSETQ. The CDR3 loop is CATSSGGAGNTIYF. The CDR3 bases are TGCGCCACCAGCTCCGGCGGAGCAGGAAACACCATATATTTT.

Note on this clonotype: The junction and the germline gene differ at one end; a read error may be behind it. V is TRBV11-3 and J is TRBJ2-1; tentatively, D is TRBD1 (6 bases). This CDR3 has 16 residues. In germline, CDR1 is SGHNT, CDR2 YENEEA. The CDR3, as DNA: TGTGCCAACAGTTTTAACCGGGACACCAACTACAATCAGCAGTTCTTC. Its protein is CANSFNRDTNYNQQFF.

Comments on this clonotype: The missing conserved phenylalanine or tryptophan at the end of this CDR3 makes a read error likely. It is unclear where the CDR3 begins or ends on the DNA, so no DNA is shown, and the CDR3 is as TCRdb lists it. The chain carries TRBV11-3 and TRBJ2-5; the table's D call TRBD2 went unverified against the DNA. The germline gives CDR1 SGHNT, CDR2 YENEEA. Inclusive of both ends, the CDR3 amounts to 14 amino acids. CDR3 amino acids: CASSPSGAGESQYV.

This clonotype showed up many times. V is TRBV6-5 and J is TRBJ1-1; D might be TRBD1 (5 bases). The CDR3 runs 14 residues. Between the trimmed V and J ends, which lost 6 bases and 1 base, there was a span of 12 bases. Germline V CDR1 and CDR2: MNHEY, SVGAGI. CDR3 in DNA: TGTGCCAGCAGCAACTCTGACAGGAACACTGAAGCTTTCTTT. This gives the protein CASSNSDRNTEAFF.